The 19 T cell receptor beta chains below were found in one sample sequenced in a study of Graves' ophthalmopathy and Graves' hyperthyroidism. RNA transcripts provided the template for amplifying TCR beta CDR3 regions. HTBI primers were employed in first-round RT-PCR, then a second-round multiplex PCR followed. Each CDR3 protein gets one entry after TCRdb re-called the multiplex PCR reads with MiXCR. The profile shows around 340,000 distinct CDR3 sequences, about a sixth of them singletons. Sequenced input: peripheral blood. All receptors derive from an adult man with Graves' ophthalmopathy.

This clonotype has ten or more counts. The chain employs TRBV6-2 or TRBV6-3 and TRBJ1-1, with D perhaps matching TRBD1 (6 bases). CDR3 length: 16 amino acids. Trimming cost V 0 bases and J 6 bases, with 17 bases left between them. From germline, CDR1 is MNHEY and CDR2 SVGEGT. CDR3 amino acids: CASSYSLLTGFAEAFF. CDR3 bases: TGTGCCAGCAGTTACTCCCTCTTAACAGGGTTCGCTGAAGCTTTCTTT.

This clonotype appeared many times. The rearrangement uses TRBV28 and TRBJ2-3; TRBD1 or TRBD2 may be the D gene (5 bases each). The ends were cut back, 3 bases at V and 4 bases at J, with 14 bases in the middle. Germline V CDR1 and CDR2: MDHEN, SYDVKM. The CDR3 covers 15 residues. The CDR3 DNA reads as TGTGCCAGCAGTTTGGGGGAGACACCCTCAGATACGCAGTATTTT. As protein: CASSLGETPSDTQYF.

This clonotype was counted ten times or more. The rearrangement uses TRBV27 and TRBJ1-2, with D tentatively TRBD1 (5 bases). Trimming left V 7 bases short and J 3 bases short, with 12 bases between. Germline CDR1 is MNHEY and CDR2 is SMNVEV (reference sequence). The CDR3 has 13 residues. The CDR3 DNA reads TGTGCCAGCACGAGCAGGGTAGACTATGGCTACACCTTC. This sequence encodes CASTSRVDYGYTF.

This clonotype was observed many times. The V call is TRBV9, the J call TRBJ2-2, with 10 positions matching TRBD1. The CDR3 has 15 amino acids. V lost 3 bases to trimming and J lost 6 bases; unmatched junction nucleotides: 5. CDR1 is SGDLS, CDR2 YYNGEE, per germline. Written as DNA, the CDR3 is TGTGCCAGCAGCGCCTTGGGACAGGGGTCCGGGGAGCTGTTTTTT. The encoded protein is CASSALGQGSGELFF.

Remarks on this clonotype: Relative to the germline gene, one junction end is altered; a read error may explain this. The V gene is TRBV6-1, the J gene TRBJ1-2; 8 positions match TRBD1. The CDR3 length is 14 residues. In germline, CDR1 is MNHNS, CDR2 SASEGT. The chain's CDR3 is CASGEGDRNYGYTF. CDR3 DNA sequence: TGTGCCAGCGGTGAAGGGGACAGGAACTATGGCTACACCTTC.

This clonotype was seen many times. DNA for the CDR3: TGTGCCAGCAGTTTGTGGTTAGCGGGGGTACAAGAGACCCAGTACTTC. Translating it yields CASSLWLAGVQETQYF. This chain uses TRBV12-3 or TRBV12-4 with TRBJ2-5; 9 positions agree with TRBD2. The CDR3 is 16 amino acids. After removal of 3 bases from V and 2 bases from J, the junction contained 7 bases not matched to a gene.

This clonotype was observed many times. The DNA of the CDR3 is TGTGCCAGTAGTAACAGCCACGAGCAGTACTTC. It encodes CASSNSHEQYF. The genes are TRBV19 and TRBJ2-7, with no clear D. Trimming removed 4 bases from V and 5 bases from J, with 6 bases in between. Per the germline V gene, CDR1 is LNHDA and CDR2 is SQIVND (reference sequence). The CDR3 loop spans 11 amino acids.

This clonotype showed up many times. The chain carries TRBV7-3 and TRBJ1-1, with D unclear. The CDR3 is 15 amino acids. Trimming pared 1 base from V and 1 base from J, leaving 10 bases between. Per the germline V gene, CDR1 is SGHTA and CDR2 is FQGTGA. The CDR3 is CASSLIAGGNTEAFF. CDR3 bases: TGTGCCAGCAGCTTAATAGCAGGTGGGAACACTGAAGCTTTCTTT.

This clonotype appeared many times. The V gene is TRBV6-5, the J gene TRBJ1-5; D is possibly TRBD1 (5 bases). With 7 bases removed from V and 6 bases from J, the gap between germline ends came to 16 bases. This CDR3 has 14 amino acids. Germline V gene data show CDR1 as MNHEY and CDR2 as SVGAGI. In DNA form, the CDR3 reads TGTGCCAGCATCGGGACGGTGGGTGGTCAGCCCCAGCATTTT. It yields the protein CASIGTVGGQPQHF.

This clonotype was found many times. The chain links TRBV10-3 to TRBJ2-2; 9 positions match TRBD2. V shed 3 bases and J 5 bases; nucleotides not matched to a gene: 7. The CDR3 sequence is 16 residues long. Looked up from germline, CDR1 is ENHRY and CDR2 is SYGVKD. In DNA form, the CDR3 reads TGTGCCATCAGTGAAATGGCGGCGGGAGGGACCGGGGAGCTGTTTTTT. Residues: CAISEMAAGGTGELFF.

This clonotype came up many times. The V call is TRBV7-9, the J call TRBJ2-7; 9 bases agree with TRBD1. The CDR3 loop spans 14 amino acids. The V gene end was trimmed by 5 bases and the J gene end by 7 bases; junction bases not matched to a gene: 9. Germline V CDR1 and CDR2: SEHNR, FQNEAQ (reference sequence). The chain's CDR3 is CASSHRDRVLEQYF. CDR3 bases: TGTGCCAGCAGCCACCGGGACAGGGTATTAGAGCAGTACTTC.

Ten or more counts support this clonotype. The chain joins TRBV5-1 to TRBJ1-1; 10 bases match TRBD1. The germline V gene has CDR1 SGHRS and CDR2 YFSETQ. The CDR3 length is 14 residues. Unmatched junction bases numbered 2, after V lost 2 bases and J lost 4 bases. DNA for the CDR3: TGCGCCAGCAGCTTCCGGACAGGGGGCACTGAAGCTTTCTTT. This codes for CASSFRTGGTEAFF.

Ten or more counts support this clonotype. The CDR3 nucleotides are TGCAGTGCTAGAGTAAAGGCCTTGGCTTTCTTT. Its protein is CSARVKALAFF. This chain uses TRBV20-1 with TRBJ1-1; no reliable D call. V shed 1 base and J shed 11 bases, with 11 bases lying between them. This CDR3 has 11 residues. Germline CDR1 and CDR2: DFQATT and SNEGSKA (reference sequence).

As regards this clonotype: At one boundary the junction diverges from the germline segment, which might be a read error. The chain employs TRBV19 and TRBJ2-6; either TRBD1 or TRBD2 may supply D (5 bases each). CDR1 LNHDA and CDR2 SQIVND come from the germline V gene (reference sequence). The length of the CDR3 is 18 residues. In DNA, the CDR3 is TGTGCCAGTAGGATTTATCCCGGGACCGACTCTGAGGCCAACGTCCTGACTTTC. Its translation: CASRIYPGTDSEANVLTF.

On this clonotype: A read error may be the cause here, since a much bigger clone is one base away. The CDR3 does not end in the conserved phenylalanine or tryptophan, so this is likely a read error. The CDR3 protein is CVSSLGTGGTGELFL. The DNA for the CDR3 is TGTGTCAGTAGTCTCGGGACAGGGGGCACCGGGGAGCTGTTTCTT. V is TRBV19 and J is TRBJ2-2, with 11 bases fitting TRBD1. This CDR3 is built from 15 residues. CDR1 is LNHDA and CDR2 is SQIVND in the germline V gene (reference sequence).

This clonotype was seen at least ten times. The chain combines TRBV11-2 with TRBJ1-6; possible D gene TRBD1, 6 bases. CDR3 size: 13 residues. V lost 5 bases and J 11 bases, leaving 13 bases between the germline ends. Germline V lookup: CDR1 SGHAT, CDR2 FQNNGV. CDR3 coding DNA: TGTGCCAGCAGCATCCAGGGGATGGCACCCCTCCACTTT. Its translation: CASSIQGMAPLHF.

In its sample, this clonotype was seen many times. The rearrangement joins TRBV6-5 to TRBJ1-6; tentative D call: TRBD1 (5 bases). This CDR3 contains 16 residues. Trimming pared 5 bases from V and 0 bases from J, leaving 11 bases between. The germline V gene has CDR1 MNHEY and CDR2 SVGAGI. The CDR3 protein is CASSRRGSSYNSPLHF. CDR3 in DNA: TGTGCCAGCAGTCGCCGGGGGAGCTCCTATAATTCACCCCTCCACTTT.

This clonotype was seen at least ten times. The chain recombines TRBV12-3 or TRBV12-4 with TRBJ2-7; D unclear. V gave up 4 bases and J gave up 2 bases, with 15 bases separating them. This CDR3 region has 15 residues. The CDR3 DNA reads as TGTGCCAGCAGTTCACGGGTCTCGCTGACCTACGAGCAGTACTTC. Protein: CASSSRVSLTYEQYF.

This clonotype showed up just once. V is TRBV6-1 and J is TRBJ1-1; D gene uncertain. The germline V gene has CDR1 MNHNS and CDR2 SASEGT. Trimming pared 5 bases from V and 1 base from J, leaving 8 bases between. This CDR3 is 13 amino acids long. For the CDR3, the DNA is TGTGCCAGCAGTACCAGCCGGAACACTGAAGCTTTCTTT. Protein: CASSTSRNTEAFF.